The 27 T cell receptor beta chains below were found in one sample sequenced in a study of cytomegalovirus exposure and HLA in healthy donors (dated by TCRdb to 2016 to 2017). Library construction relied on the immunoSEQ multiplex PCR assay. The multiplex PCR relied on a mix of 60 forward primers for TCR Vbeta segments and 13 reverse primers for TCR Jbeta segments. Imported from immuneACCESS, the table was reduced by TCRdb to in-frame sequences with V and J called. These copies leave out some clones; in studies compared against another copy, an unresolved V gene accounts for under half, and the cause of the remainder is not known. In this sample's table one finds 45,000 to 60,000 clones. The ten largest make up under 3% of the sample. Sequences were obtained from PBMCs. The receptor source for this set is a female donor in good health and CMV-seronegative.

The chain uses TRBV12-5 and TRBJ2-1, with no clear D. This CDR3 is 11 amino acids long. Germline CDR1 is LGHNT and CDR2 is FRNRAP. V dropped 0 bases and J dropped 9 bases, with 3 bases sitting between them. Here the CDR3 reads CASGLVLEQFF. The CDR3 DNA reads TGTGCTAGTGGTTTGGTCCTTGAGCAGTTCTTC.

J is TRBJ2-7 and V is TRBV12-5, with 7 bases matching TRBD2. In germline, CDR1 is LGHNT, CDR2 FRNRAP. Trimming cost V 0 bases and J 0 bases; bases outside gene matches: 5. There are 16 residues in the CDR3. The chain's CDR3 is CASGLVLGRGSYEQYF. The CDR3 DNA reads TGTGCTAGTGGTTTGGTATTAGGGAGGGGCTCCTACGAGCAGTACTTC.

This chain links TRBV11-2 with TRBJ2-3; 11 bases are a match to TRBD2. This CDR3 region has 18 residues. From germline, CDR1 is SGHAT and CDR2 FQNNGV. Trimming removed 3 bases from V and 3 bases from J; junction bases left unmatched: 11. Here the CDR3 DNA reads TGTGCCAGCAGCTTCGGGACTAGCGGCTCTTCGAAAACAGATACGCAGTATTTT. Translating it yields CASSFGTSGSSKTDTQYF.

The rearrangement links TRBV5-1 to TRBJ1-2; 8 bases agree with TRBD1. The germline V gene encodes CDR1 SGHRS and CDR2 YFSETQ. This CDR3 is 15 amino acids long. V trimming: 0 bases; J trimming: 2 bases; junction bases outside the gene matches: 3. As DNA, the CDR3 is TGCGCCAGCAGCTTGGGACAGGGGTCCAACTATGGCTACACCTTC. It translates to CASSLGQGSNYGYTF.

The rearrangement links TRBV29-1 to TRBJ2-3; D is perhaps TRBD1 (6 bases). This CDR3 comprises 15 residues. Germline V CDR1 and CDR2: SQVTM, ANQGSEA. V lost 1 base to trimming and J lost 3 bases, with 14 bases between them. The CDR3 spells CSVEGFGQGTDTQYF. Written as DNA, the CDR3 is TGCAGCGTTGAAGGATTTGGGCAGGGGACAGATACGCAGTATTTT.

This chain links TRBV19 with TRBJ1-2; 10 bases are a match to TRBD1. The germline V gene has CDR1 LNHDA and CDR2 SQIVND (reference sequence). This CDR3 has 16 residues. Germline trimming cut 7 bases from V and 3 bases from J; bases unmatched to any gene: 11. This CDR3 is CASTRDRGSSHYGYTF. DNA of the CDR3: TGTGCCAGTACCCGGGACAGGGGTTCCTCTCACTATGGCTACACCTTC.

The genes are TRBV5-1 and TRBJ2-7, with 7 positions matching TRBD2. Germline lookup yields CDR1 SGHRS and CDR2 YFSETQ. CDR3 size: 16 residues. Trimming cost V 4 bases and J 0 bases; bases outside gene matches: 10. In DNA, the CDR3 is TGCGCCAGCAGCCCTAACCGAGCGGGGATCTCCTACGAGCAGTACTTC. This encodes CASSPNRAGISYEQYF.

V and J are TRBV5-1 and TRBJ1-3, with a weak D call TRBD1 (6 bases). The germline V gene encodes CDR1 SGHRS and CDR2 YFSETQ. The V end lost 0 bases, the J end lost 5 bases, and 12 bases lay between the germline ends. The CDR3 loop spans 15 amino acids. CDR3 DNA: TGCGCCAGCAGCTTGGCCCAGGGGATGAGAAACACCATATATTTT. Protein product: CASSLAQGMRNTIYF.

The V and J genes are TRBV18 and TRBJ2-3; possibly TRBD2 for D (6 bases). V was clipped by 8 bases and J by 2 bases, with 14 bases between them. Germline V gives CDR1 KGHSH, CDR2 LQKENI. CDR3 length: 14 residues. The CDR3 bases are TGTGCCAGCAGCCAACGGGGGTACACAGATACGCAGTATTTT. Translation gives CASSQRGYTDTQYF. The whole variable domain, filled in from reference TRBV18 and TRBJ2-3, reads NAGVMQNPRHLVRRRGQEARLRCSPMKGHSHVYWYRQLPEEGLKFMVYLQKENIIDESGMPKERFSAEFPKEGPSILRIQQVVRGDSAAYFCASSQRGYTDTQYFGPGTRLTVL.

The chain recombines TRBV19 with TRBJ1-3; D is unresolved. Trimming cost V 7 bases and J 4 bases, with 17 bases left between them. From germline, CDR1 is LNHDA and CDR2 SQIVND (reference sequence). This CDR3 is 15 amino acids long. CDR3 loop: CASTRSQTLGNTIYF. CDR3 sequence (DNA): TGTGCCAGTACCCGGTCCCAAACGCTAGGAAACACCATATATTTT.

This chain links TRBV6-5 with TRBJ2-7; the D gene is possibly TRBD1 (5 bases). Germline V lookup: CDR1 MNHEY, CDR2 SVGAGI. The CDR3 length is 13 residues. Trimming took 6 bases from V and 2 from J, leaving 11 bases between them. For the CDR3, the DNA is TGTGCCAGCAGCGACAGTTTCGCCTACGAGCAGTACTTC. The encoded protein is CASSDSFAYEQYF.

The V and J genes are TRBV14 and TRBJ2-5; 7 bases match TRBD1. This CDR3 has 15 amino acids. Germline CDR1 reads SGHDN; CDR2 reads FVKESK. V lost 4 bases to trimming and J lost 5 bases; unmatched junction nucleotides: 10. CDR3 sequence: CASSPRQGWSETQYF. The CDR3 DNA sequence: TGTGCCAGCAGCCCGAGACAGGGATGGAGTGAGACCCAGTACTTC.

DNA for the CDR3: TGTGCCTGGAGGACAGACTCTGGAAACACCATATATTTT. Translated: CAWRTDSGNTIYF. The V call is TRBV30, the J call TRBJ1-3, with D possibly being TRBD1 (5 bases). Germline lookup yields CDR1 GTSNPN and CDR2 SVGIG (reference sequence). This CDR3 region has 13 residues. V was shortened by 3 bases and J by 0 bases, with 6 bases between the two germline ends.

V is TRBV19 and J is TRBJ1-2, with a tentative D call TRBD1 (5 bases). Trimming removed 4 bases at V and 6 bases at J, with 6 bases between. This CDR3 has 11 residues. Per germline, CDR1 LNHDA and CDR2 SQIVND (reference sequence). CDR3 residues: CASSTGHGYTF. The CDR3 nucleotides read TGTGCCAGTAGTACAGGGCATGGCTACACCTTC.

About this clone itself: At one end the junction does not follow the germline gene, possibly because of a read error. J is TRBJ1-1 and V is TRBV7-7; D unclear. The germline gives CDR1 SSHAT, CDR2 FNYEAQ (reference sequence). The CDR3 is 17 amino acids. This chain's CDR3 is CASSPPTTPRMNTEAFF. The CDR3 DNA reads TGTGCTAGCAGCCCCCCGACTACCCCCCGGATGAACACTGAAGCTTTCTTT.

This chain uses TRBV14 with TRBJ2-1; D is possibly TRBD2 (6 bases). There are 15 residues in the CDR3. Trimming removed 1 base from V and 13 bases from J, with 20 bases in between. CDR1 and CDR2 (germline): SGHDN, FVKESK. The DNA for the CDR3 is TGTGCCAGCAGCCAAGGCCTTGGGCGGGAACTCGTACAGTTCTTC. It encodes CASSQGLGRELVQFF.

The chain carries TRBV18 and TRBJ2-1, with TRBD2 identical over 9 bases. The CDR3 consists of 17 residues. The V gene's germline CDR1 is KGHSH and CDR2 LQKENI. Trimming cost V 3 bases and J 0 bases; bases outside gene matches: 6. CDR3 bases: TGTGCCAGCTCACCCCTGGGTAGCGGGGGCTCCTACAATGAGCAGTTCTTC. It is translated as CASSPLGSGGSYNEQFF.

The chain couples TRBV9 to TRBJ1-2; D is perhaps TRBD1 (5 bases). Germline assignment: CDR1 SGDLS and CDR2 YYNGEE. The CDR3 length is 13 residues. The V end lost 0 bases, the J end lost 4 bases, and 7 bases lay between the germline ends. Written as DNA, the CDR3 is TGTGCCAGCAGCGTAGGGACAAGCTATGGCTACACCTTC. Its translation is CASSVGTSYGYTF.

The genes are TRBV9 and TRBJ2-7; perhaps TRBD1 as D (5 bases). V lost 3 bases to trimming and J lost 2 bases, with 15 bases between them. Germline CDR1 is SGDLS and CDR2 is YYNGEE. CDR3 length equals 15 residues. The CDR3 DNA reads TGTGCCAGCAGCGGCGGACACCAAAATCCCTACGAGCAGTACTTC. Residues: CASSGGHQNPYEQYF. Full variable domain (outside the CDR3, taken from reference TRBV9 and TRBJ2-7): DSGVTQTPKHLITATGQRVTLRCSPRSGDLSVYWYQQSLDQGLQFLIQYYNGEERAKGNILERFSAQQFPDLHSELNLSSLELGDSALYFCASSGGHQNPYEQYFGPGTRLTVT.

The chain carries TRBV7-3 and TRBJ2-5; 11 bases map to TRBD2. CDR3 length: 17 amino acids. CDR1 is SGHTA and CDR2 is FQGTGA in the germline V gene. Trimming at V came to 2 bases and at J to 5 bases, leaving 10 bases not matched to a gene. CDR3 sequence reads: CASSLLGLAGGGETQYF. In DNA form, the CDR3 reads TGTGCCAGCAGCTTATTGGGCCTAGCGGGGGGCGGGGAGACCCAGTACTTC.

The chain carries TRBV25-1 and TRBJ1-4; 10 nucleotides align to TRBD1. Germline V gene sequence: CDR1 MGHDK, CDR2 SYGVNS. The V gene end was trimmed by 8 bases and the J gene end by 7 bases; junction bases not matched to a gene: 7. This CDR3 is built from 14 residues. CDR3 bases: TGTGCCAGCCGTCGACAGGGGGCGGGTGAAAAACTGTTTTTT. Translating gives CASRRQGAGEKLFF.

V and J are TRBV30 and TRBJ1-3, with TRBD1 as a possible D gene (5 bases). Germline lookup yields CDR1 GTSNPN and CDR2 SVGIG (reference sequence). The V end was cut by 0 bases, the J end by 0 bases, with 6 bases between. The CDR3 covers 14 residues. The CDR3 nucleotides are TGTGCCTGGAGTGTAGACAGCTCTGGAAACACCATATATTTT. Protein product: CAWSVDSSGNTIYF.

V usage is TRBV19 and J usage is TRBJ1-3; D unresolved. CDR1 is LNHDA, CDR2 SQIVND, per germline (reference sequence). The CDR3 extends over 14 amino acids. V lost 6 bases and J lost 0, with 9 bases in between. The CDR3 DNA sequence: TGTGCCAGTAGCCCGGGGTTCTCTGGAAACACCATATATTTT. This encodes CASSPGFSGNTIYF.

The gene calls are TRBV4-3 and TRBJ1-2, with 7 bases that match TRBD1. The V gene end was trimmed by 4 bases and the J gene end by 7 bases; junction bases not matched to a gene: 12. CDR1 is LGHNA, CDR2 YSLEER, per germline. The CDR3 covers 15 residues. The chain's CDR3 is CASSPGTDIRFGYTF. DNA for the CDR3: TGCGCCAGCAGCCCAGGGACAGATATTCGTTTTGGCTACACCTTC.

The chain joins TRBV30 to TRBJ2-2; the D gene is possibly TRBD1 (5 bases). This CDR3 contains 16 residues. The germline gives CDR1 GTSNPN, CDR2 SVGIG (reference sequence). Trimming removed 1 base at V and 6 bases at J, with 18 bases between. For the CDR3, the DNA is TGTGCCTGGAGTGGAATTAAGGGGCTGTCTCCCGGGGAGCTGTTTTTT. Translating gives CAWSGIKGLSPGELFF.

The J gene is TRBJ1-1, the V gene TRBV6-6, with a weak D call TRBD1 (6 bases). CDR3 length: 14 amino acids. CDR1 and CDR2 (germline): MNHNY, SVGAGI (reference sequence). V gave up 5 bases and J gave up 5 bases, with 15 bases separating them. CDR3 coding DNA: TGTGCCAGCAGTGTACAGGGAAGGGGGACTGAAGCTTTCTTT. The encoded protein is CASSVQGRGTEAFF.

The J gene is TRBJ1-5, the V gene TRBV9, with 8 bases identical to TRBD1. CDR3 size: 15 residues. The germline CDR1 and CDR2 sequences are SGDLS and YYNGEE. The V segment lost 2 bases and the J segment 6 bases; nucleotides outside the gene matches: 7. The CDR3 protein is CASSVTGGEGQPQHF. Written as DNA, the CDR3 is TGTGCCAGCAGCGTTACAGGGGGAGAAGGTCAGCCCCAGCATTTT. Full variable domain (outside the CDR3, taken from reference TRBV9 and TRBJ1-5): DSGVTQTPKHLITATGQRVTLRCSPRSGDLSVYWYQQSLDQGLQFLIQYYNGEERAKGNILERFSAQQFPDLHSELNLSSLELGDSALYFCASSVTGGEGQPQHFGDGTRLSIL.